The rows below give T cell receptor beta chains drawn from one sample of a study of brain T cells in children with intractable seizures. Some clones are missing from TCRdb's copy, which holds only in-frame ones; the method was immunoSEQ multiplex PCR. Of 70,000 to 85,000 clones listed, about 90% are singletons. Sequenced here: peripheral blood, sampled at surgery. Source of these receptors: a girl aged 2 to 10 with Rasmussen encephalitis and intractable seizures. Each CDR3 is given with its conserved first and last residue. D genes are given only for firm matches. Part of the rows lack a size; the others show once, few, many or a class for expanded clones.

v_gene	d_gene	j_gene	abundance	CDR3nt	CDR3aa
TRBV5-4	-	TRBJ2-3	-	TGTGCCAGCAGCCTTCCGGCTAGCACAGATACGCAGTATTTT	CASSLPASTDTQYF
TRBV7-7	-	TRBJ2-5	-	TGTGCTAGCAGCCCCCGTGTCGAGACCCAGTACTTC	CASSPRVETQYF
TRBV7-2	-	TRBJ1-3	-	TGTGCCAGCAGCTTGGCTACAGGGAGGGGAAACACCATATATTTT	CASSLATGRGNTIYF
TRBV25-1	TRBD1	TRBJ2-1	-	TGTGCCAGCAGTGACCGGGACAGGTCGGATTACAATGAGCAGTTCTTC	CASSDRDRSDYNEQFF
TRBV11-1	-	TRBJ2-5	-	TGTGCCAGCAGCTTAGAGTGGAACCAAGAGACCCAGTACTTC	CASSLEWNQETQYF
TRBV7-2	-	TRBJ2-7	-	TGTGCCAGCAGCCCGCTGGGCGGATACTACGAGCAGTACTTC	CASSPLGGYYEQYF
TRBV7-2	-	TRBJ2-3	-	TGTGCCAGCAGCTTAAATATAGGGACGGGGACGCAGTATTTT	CASSLNIGTGTQYF
TRBV6-5	-	TRBJ1-1	-	TGTGCCAGCACCACCCGGGGGTCCACTGAAGCTTTCTTT	CASTTRGSTEAFF
TRBV19	-	TRBJ2-4	-	TGTGCCAGTAGTATAAACTTAGGATTAGCCAAAAACATTCAGTACTTC	CASSINLGLAKNIQYF
TRBV7-9	-	TRBJ2-7	-	TGTGCCAGCAGCTTTGGGGTGTACTACGAGCAGTACTTC	CASSFGVYYEQYF
TRBV7-9	-	TRBJ1-1	-	TGTGCCAGCAGCTTAGGGATTTGGGACACTGAAGCTTTCTTT	CASSLGIWDTEAFF
TRBV10-1	TRBD1	TRBJ1-2	-	TGCGCCAGCAGTGAGATCGGACAGGGGGTCTGGTGCTACACCTTC	CASSEIGQGVWCYTF
TRBV6-5	-	TRBJ2-7	-	TGTGCCAGTCTAGCCCGTAGGGTCGGCGAGCAGTACTTC	CASLARRVGEQYF
TRBV5-1	-	TRBJ2-5	-	TGCGCCAGCAGCTTGGAGTACAGGGCGGTTGGGGAGACCCAGTACTTC	CASSLEYRAVGETQYF
TRBV5-6	-	TRBJ1-1	-	TGTGCCAGCAGCTTTCTTTCGTTAGAGAGCACTGAAGCTTTCTTT	CASSFLSLESTEAFF
TRBV4-2	TRBD2	TRBJ2-1	-	TGTGCCAGCAGCCAAGAGGTCGGCCGGGGGGATCAGTTCTTC	CASSQEVGRGDQFF
TRBV27	-	TRBJ1-6	-	TGTGCCAGCATCCCGAAAGGGAACTCCTATAATTCACCCCTCCACTTT	CASIPKGNSYNSPLHF
TRBV7-9	-	TRBJ1-1	medium-sized	TGTGCCAGCAGGGACCGTTATACGGAAGCTTTCTTT	CASRDRYTEAFF
TRBV21-1	-	TRBJ2-3	-	TGTGCCAGCAGCAATCACTCAAGACAGGGATCCAAAGATACGCAGTATTTT	CASSNHSRQGSKDTQYF
TRBV13	TRBD1	TRBJ1-5	-	TGTGCCAGCAGCAGATCGGGACAGGGGGTAGGCAATCAGCCCCAGCATTTT	CASSRSGQGVGNQPQHF
TRBV28	TRBD1	TRBJ2-7	-	TGTGCCAGCAGTTCGGGACAGGGGGCCTACGAGCAGTACTTC	CASSSGQGAYEQYF
TRBV6-1	-	TRBJ1-2	-	TGTGCCAGCAGTGAAGATACCCGATCTTATGGCTACACCTTC	CASSEDTRSYGYTF
TRBV12-3/TRBV12-4	-	TRBJ1-2	-	TGTGCCAGCAGTTTTCGTGATGGCTACACCTTC	CASSFRDGYTF
TRBV7-9	-	TRBJ2-7	-	TGTGCCAGCAGCTTACGGGGGCTGATCGAGCAGTACTTC	CASSLRGLIEQYF
TRBV5-1	-	TRBJ1-1	-	TGCGCCAGCAGCTCGACCTACGGGGGAAGGAACACTGAAGCTTTCTTT	CASSSTYGGRNTEAFF
TRBV29-1	-	TRBJ2-7	-	TGCAGCGCAGCCCCAAAGTTGAGTTACGAGCAGTACTTC	CSAAPKLSYEQYF
TRBV28	-	TRBJ1-4	-	TGTGCCAGCAGAGGCCAGGGGTTTGGGAGAAATGAAAAACTGTTTTTT	CASRGQGFGRNEKLFF
TRBV6-4	-	TRBJ2-1	-	TGTGCCAGCAGTACTCAGGTTGTCGGGTTCTTC	CASSTQVVGFF
TRBV28	-	TRBJ1-5	-	TGTGCCAGCAGTTTTTCATATCAGCCCCAGCATTTT	CASSFSYQPQHF
TRBV11-2	TRBD2	TRBJ2-2	-	TGTGCCAGCAGCTTAGCCATTACTAGCGGGCAGTCCGGGGAGCTGTTTTTT	CASSLAITSGQSGELFF
TRBV7-9	-	TRBJ2-7	-	TGTGCCAGCAGCTTAGATACCCTCTACGAGCAGTACTTC	CASSLDTLYEQYF
TRBV6-1	TRBD2	TRBJ2-1	-	TGTGCCAGCAGTGCCTCTTCTAGCGGGGGCTGGAATGAGCAGTTCTTC	CASSASSSGGWNEQFF
TRBV7-8	-	TRBJ1-1	-	TGTGCCAGCAGCACACTACAGGGTAGCACTGAAGCTTTCTTT	CASSTLQGSTEAFF
TRBV5-1	TRBD1	TRBJ2-1	-	TGCGCCAGCCGCACCGGGACAGGGAACAATGAGCAGTTCTTC	CASRTGTGNNEQFF
TRBV9	TRBD2	TRBJ2-7	-	TGTGCCAGCAGCGTAGGAACTAGCGGGGGACACGAGCAGTACTTC	CASSVGTSGGHEQYF
TRBV9	-	TRBJ1-2	-	TGTGCCAGCAGCGTTGGGGGGAACTATGGCTACACCTTC	CASSVGGNYGYTF
TRBV7-3	TRBD2	TRBJ2-5	-	TGTGCCACCGGGCAAGCGGGGGCCTACCAAGAGACCCAGTACTTC	CATGQAGAYQETQYF
TRBV25-1	-	TRBJ1-2	-	TGTGCCAGCAGTTCATTACAGGGCTACACCTTC	CASSSLQGYTF
TRBV7-9	TRBD1	TRBJ2-5	-	TGTGCCAGCAGCCGTGGACAGGAAGAGACCCAGTACTTC	CASSRGQEETQYF
TRBV28	-	TRBJ1-5	-	TGTGCCAGCAAACTAAACAATCAGCCCCAGCATTTT	CASKLNNQPQHF
TRBV3-1/TRBV3-2	-	TRBJ1-2	-	TGTGCCAGCAGTAACGGACGGGAAGGCTACACCTTC	CASSNGREGYTF
TRBV7-8	-	TRBJ2-5	-	TGTGCCAGCAGCTTAGATCGTAGTCGGGAAGAGACCCAGTACTTC	CASSLDRSREETQYF
TRBV10-3	-	TRBJ2-4	-	TGTGCCATCAGTGAGTCAGGAAACATTCAGTACTTC	CAISESGNIQYF
TRBV7-9	-	TRBJ2-5	-	TGTGCCAGCAGCACGTGGACGGACCAAGAGACCCAGTACTTC	CASSTWTDQETQYF
TRBV5-4	-	TRBJ1-1	-	TGTGCCAGCAGCATTAGACCGGGACCTAACACTGAAGCTTTCTTT	CASSIRPGPNTEAFF